This entry concerns a single T cell receptor beta chain. The ends were cut back, 6 bases at V and 4 bases at J, with 16 bases in the middle. The CDR3 sequence is 15 residues long. The germline gives CDR1 MNHEY, CDR2 SVGAGI. This sample is part of a study of shared clonotypes between healthy human individuals. The data were produced by immunoSEQ multiplex PCR, yet TCRdb's version contains in-frame clones alone and is incomplete. This table has about 490,000 clones, roughly 85% appearing once. The chain carries TRBV6-5 and TRBJ1-3; maybe TRBD1 (6 bases). This TCR was sampled from a woman aged 40 to 50 in good health. Some clones in this sample may be carry-over from other donors' samples. What was sequenced was PBMCs. The CDR3 DNA reads TGTGCCAGCAGGAAAATATCAGGGGCGGGAAACACCATATATTTT. Translation: CASRKISGAGNTIYF.